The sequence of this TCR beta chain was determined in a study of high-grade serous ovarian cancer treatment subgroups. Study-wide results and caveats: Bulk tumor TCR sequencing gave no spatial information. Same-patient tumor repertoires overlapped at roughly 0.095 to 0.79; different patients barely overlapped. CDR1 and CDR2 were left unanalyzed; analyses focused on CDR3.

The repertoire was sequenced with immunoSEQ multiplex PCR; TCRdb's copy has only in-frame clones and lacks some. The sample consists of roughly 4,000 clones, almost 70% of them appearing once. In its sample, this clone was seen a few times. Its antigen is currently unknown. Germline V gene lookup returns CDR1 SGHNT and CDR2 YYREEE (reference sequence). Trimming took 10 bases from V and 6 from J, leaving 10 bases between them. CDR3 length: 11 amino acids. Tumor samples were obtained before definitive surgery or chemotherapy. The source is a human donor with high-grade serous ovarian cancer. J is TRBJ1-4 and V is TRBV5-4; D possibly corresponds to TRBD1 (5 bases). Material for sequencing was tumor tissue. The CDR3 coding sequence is TGTGCCTACTGGGGGGATGAAAAACTGTTTTTT. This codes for CAYWGDEKLFF.